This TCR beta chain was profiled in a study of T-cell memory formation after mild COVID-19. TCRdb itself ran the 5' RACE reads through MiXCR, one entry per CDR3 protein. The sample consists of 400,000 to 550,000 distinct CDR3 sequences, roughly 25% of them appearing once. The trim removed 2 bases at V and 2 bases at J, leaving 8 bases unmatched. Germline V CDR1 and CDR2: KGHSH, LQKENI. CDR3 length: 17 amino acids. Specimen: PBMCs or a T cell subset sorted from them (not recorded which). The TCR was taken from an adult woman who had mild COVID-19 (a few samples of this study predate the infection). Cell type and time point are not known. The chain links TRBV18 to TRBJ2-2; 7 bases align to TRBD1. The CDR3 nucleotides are TGTGCCAGCTCACCATCGCGGACAGGTTATAACACCGGGGAGCTGTTTTTT. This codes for CASSPSRTGYNTGELFF.